Listed below are T cell receptor beta chains from one sample, sequenced in a study of T cell changes during pregnancy in multiple sclerosis. Data came from immunoSEQ multiplex PCR; TCRdb stores just in-frame clones and leaves some out. The sample lists some 38,000 clones, about 90% occurring once. The sequencing used CD4+ T cells from peripheral blood mononuclear cells, collected in the second trimester of pregnancy. All receptors come from a female donor in good health, enrolled as a control in a pregnancy study. Both conserved end residues are part of each CDR3. D genes are given only for firm matches. Size is omitted from some rows. Given values are once, few, many or a class for expanded clones.

abundance	v_gene	j_gene	d_gene	CDR3aa	CDR3nt
NA	TRBV7-9	TRBJ1-1	TRBD1	CASSPGQASRMNTEAFF	TGTGCCAGCAGCCCGGGACAGGCGAGCCGAATGAACACTGAAGCTTTCTTT
NA	TRBV27	TRBJ2-6	NA	CASSSPRAGAGANVLTF	TGTGCCAGCAGTTCCCCCCGGGCAGGGGCTGGGGCCAACGTCCTGACTTTC
NA	TRBV19	TRBJ1-1	NA	CASSTNFGGSNTEAFF	TGTGCCAGTAGTACCAACTTTGGGGGCAGCAACACTGAAGCTTTCTTT
NA	TRBV6-6	TRBJ1-2	TRBD1	CASSYRTGYGYTF	TGTGCCAGCAGTTACCGGACAGGGTATGGCTACACCTTC
NA	TRBV5-4	TRBJ2-3	TRBD2	CASSSGSGTDTQYF	TGTGCCAGCAGTAGCGGGTCGGGCACAGATACGCAGTATTTT
NA	TRBV12-5	TRBJ2-5	NA	CASGSRGTQYF	TGTGCTAGTGGTTCCCGGGGGACCCAGTACTTC
few	TRBV19	TRBJ1-1	TRBD1	CASRTGTGRGTEAFF	TGTGCCAGTAGAACGGGGACAGGGCGTGGCACTGAAGCTTTCTTT
NA	TRBV19	TRBJ1-5	TRBD1	CASSSTGLASNQPQHF	TGTGCCAGTAGTTCGACAGGGCTGGCTAGCAATCAGCCCCAGCATTTT
once	TRBV5-1	TRBJ2-1	TRBD1	CASSPWTGLVYNEQFF	TGCGCCAGCAGCCCGTGGACAGGCTTAGTGTACAATGAGCAGTTCTTC
once	TRBV4-1	TRBJ2-5	NA	CASSPGGPQETQYF	TGCGCCAGCAGCCCCGGAGGGCCGCAAGAGACCCAGTACTTC
NA	TRBV13	TRBJ1-2	NA	CASSRYRVNYGYTF	TGTGCCAGCAGTCGCTACAGGGTCAACTATGGCTACACCTTC
once	TRBV4-1	TRBJ1-2	TRBD1	CASSQVGQARVFF	TGCGCCAGCAGCCAAGTGGGACAGGCCCGAGTCTTCTTC
NA	TRBV19	TRBJ1-6	TRBD1	CASSIWDRENSPLHF	TGTGCCAGTAGTATATGGGACAGGGAAAATTCACCCCTCCACTTT
once	TRBV5-1	TRBJ1-2	TRBD1	CASSLGTGTGYTF	TGCGCCAGCAGCCTCGGGACAGGGACTGGCTACACCTTC
NA	TRBV4-1	TRBJ2-2	NA	CASSEGGGNTGELFF	TGCGCCAGCAGCGAAGGGGGGGGGAACACCGGGGAGCTGTTTTTT
NA	TRBV19	TRBJ2-4	NA	CASRARDSVAKNIQYF	TGTGCCAGTAGGGCTAGGGATAGCGTAGCCAAAAACATTCAGTACTTC